This TCR beta chain originates from a study of cytomegalovirus exposure and HLA in healthy donors. Losses at the gene ends were 2 bases for V and 2 bases for J; bases not matched to a gene: 3. This CDR3 is built from 14 residues. Germline CDR1 reads SGHVS; CDR2 reads FQNEAQ. Primers included in the PCR were 60 Vbeta and 13 Jbeta primers. In the original analysis: About 11 million of the 80 million or so unique TCR beta chains counted in a later analysis were shared. Here immunoSEQ multiplex PCR was the method, and the copy in TCRdb shows in-frame clones only, minus some. V, J and clone size are those of that table, while D and trimming were read from the DNA. The sample yields approximately 160,000 clones, 50% to 75% seen once.

This receptor was taken from a woman between 25 and 40 years old in good health and CMV-seropositive. The rearrangement joins TRBV7-8 to TRBJ2-7, with TRBD2 matching over 7 bases. Source material: PBMCs. The CDR3 spells CASSLLGGTYEQYF. The CDR3 region has the DNA TGTGCCAGCAGCTTACTGGGGGGGACCTACGAGCAGTACTTC.